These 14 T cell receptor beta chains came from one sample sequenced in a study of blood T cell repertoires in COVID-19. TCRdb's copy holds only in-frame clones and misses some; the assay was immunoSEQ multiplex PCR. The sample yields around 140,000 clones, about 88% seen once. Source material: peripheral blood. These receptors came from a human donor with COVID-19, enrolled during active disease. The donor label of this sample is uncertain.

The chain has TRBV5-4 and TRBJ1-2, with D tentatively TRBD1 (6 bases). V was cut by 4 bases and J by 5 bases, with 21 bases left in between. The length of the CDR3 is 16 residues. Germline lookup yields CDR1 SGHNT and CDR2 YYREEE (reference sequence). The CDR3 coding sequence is TGTGCCAGCAGCGTACCCGGGGGGGCGCAGGGGTATGGCTACACCTTC. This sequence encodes CASSVPGGAQGYGYTF. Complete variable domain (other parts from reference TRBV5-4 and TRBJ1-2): ETGVTQSPTHLIKTRGQQVTLRCSSQSGHNTVSWYQQALGQGPQFIFQYYREEENGRGNFPPRFSGLQFPNYSSELNVNALELDDSALYLCASSVPGGAQGYGYTFGSGTRLTVV.

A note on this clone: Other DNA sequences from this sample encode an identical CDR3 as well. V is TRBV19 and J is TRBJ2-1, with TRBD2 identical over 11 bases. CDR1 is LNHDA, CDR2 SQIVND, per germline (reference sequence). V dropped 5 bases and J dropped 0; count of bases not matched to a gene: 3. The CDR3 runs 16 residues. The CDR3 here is CASSPTSGGSYNEQFF. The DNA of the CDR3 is TGTGCCAGTAGTCCCACTAGCGGGGGCTCCTACAATGAGCAGTTCTTC.

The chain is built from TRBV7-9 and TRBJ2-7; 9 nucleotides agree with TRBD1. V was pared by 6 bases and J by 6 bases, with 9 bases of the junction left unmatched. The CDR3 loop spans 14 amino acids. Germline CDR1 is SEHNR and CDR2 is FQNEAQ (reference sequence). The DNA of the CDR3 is TGTGCCAGCAGGACCAGGGACAGGGAAGGCGAGCAGTACTTC. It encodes CASRTRDREGEQYF.

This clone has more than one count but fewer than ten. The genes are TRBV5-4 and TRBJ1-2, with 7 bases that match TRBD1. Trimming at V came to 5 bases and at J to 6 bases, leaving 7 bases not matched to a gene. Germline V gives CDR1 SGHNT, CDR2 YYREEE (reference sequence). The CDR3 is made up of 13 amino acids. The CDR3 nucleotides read TGTGCCAGCAGATCCGACAGGGACCATGGCTACACCTTC. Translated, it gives CASRSDRDHGYTF.

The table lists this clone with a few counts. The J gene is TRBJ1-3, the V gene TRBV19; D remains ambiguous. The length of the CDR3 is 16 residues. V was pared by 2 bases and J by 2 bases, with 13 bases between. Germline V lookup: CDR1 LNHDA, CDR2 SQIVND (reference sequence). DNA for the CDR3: TGTGCCAGTAGTATATATGAGAATCTCCCTGGAAACACCATATATTTT. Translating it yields CASSIYENLPGNTIYF.

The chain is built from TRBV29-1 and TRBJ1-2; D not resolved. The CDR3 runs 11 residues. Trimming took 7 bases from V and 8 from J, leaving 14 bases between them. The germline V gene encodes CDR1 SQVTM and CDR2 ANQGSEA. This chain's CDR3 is CSGRTGSGYTF. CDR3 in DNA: TGCAGCGGACGGACTGGTTCGGGCTACACCTTC.

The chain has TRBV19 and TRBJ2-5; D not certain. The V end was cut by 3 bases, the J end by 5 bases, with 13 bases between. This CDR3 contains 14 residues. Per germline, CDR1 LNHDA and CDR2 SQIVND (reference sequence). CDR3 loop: CASSIGLAFETQYF. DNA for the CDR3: TGTGCCAGTAGTATTGGGTTAGCTTTCGAGACCCAGTACTTC.

CDR3 in DNA: TGCGCCAGCAGCCAAGATCTAGTGCGGGCTCGGACTAGCGCTTACAATGAGCAGTTCTTC. It yields the protein CASSQDLVRARTSAYNEQFF. V and J are TRBV4-1 and TRBJ2-1; TRBD2 matches 9 bases. The V gene's germline CDR1 is MGHRA and CDR2 YSYEKL. The CDR3 is 20 amino acids. The ends lost 0 bases at V and 4 bases at J; junction bases unmatched: 16.

CDR3 amino acids: CASSYSSQGRNQPQHF. CDR3 DNA sequence: TGTGCCAGCAGTTACTCTTCCCAGGGGCGTAATCAGCCCCAGCATTTT. The chain has TRBV6-5 and TRBJ1-5; TRBD1 might be the D (6 bases). The CDR3 loop spans 16 amino acids. The germline V gene has CDR1 MNHEY and CDR2 SVGAGI. V was pared by 0 bases and J by 4 bases, with 13 bases between.

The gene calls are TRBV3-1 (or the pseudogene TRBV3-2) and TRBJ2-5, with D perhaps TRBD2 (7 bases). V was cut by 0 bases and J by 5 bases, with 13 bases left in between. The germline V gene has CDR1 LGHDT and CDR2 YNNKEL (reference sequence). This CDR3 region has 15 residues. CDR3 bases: TGTGCCAGCAGCCAAGATTCCAGGGGAGGGGAGACCCAGTACTTC. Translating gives CASSQDSRGGETQYF.

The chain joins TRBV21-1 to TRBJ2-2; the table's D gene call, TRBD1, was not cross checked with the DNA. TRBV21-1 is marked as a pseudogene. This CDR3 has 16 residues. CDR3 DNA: TGTGCCAGCACCCCCGACAGGCTATCGAACACCGGGGAGCTGTTTTTT. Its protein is CASTPDRLSNTGELFF.

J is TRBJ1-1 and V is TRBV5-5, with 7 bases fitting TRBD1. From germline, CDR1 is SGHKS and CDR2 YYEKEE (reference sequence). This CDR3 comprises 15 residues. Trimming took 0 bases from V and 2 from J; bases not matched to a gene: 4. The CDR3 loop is CASSLEGGGNTEAFF. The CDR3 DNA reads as TGTGCCAGCAGCTTGGAAGGGGGCGGAAACACTGAAGCTTTCTTT.

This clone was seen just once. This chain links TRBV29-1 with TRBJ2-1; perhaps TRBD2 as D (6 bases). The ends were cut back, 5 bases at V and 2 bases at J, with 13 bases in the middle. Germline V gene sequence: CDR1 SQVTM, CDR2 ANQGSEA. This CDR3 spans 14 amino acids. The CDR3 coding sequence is TGCAGCGTTCCGGGGCGGGAACCCTACAATGAGCAGTTCTTC. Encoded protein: CSVPGREPYNEQFF.

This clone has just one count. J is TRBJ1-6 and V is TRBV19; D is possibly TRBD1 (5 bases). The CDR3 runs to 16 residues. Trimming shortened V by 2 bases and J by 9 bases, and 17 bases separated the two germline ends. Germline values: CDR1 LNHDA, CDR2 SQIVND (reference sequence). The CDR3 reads CASSIQGINVRSPLHF. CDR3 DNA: TGTGCCAGTAGTATACAGGGAATCAATGTGCGTTCACCCCTCCACTTT.